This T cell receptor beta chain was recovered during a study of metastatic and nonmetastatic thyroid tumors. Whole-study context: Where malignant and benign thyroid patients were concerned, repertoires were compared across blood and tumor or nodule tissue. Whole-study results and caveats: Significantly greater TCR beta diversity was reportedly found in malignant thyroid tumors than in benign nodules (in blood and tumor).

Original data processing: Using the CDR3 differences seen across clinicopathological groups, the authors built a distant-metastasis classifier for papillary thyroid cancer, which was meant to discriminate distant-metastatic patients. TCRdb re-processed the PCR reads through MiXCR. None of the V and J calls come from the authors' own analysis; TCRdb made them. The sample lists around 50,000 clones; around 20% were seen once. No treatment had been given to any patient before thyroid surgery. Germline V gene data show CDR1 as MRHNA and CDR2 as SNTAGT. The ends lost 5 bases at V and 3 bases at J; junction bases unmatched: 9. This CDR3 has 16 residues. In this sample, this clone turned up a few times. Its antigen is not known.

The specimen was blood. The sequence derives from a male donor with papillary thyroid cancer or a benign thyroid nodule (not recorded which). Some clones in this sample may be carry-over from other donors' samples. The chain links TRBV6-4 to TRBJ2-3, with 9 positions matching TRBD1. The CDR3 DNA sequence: TGTGCCAGCAGTCAATTTTGGGGACAGGGTACAGATACGCAGTATTTT. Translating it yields CASSQFWGQGTDTQYF.